A selection of T cell receptor beta chains follows, all from one sample in a study of T cells in Graves' hyperthyroidism and ophthalmopathy. A single record per CDR3 protein comes from TCRdb applying MiXCR to the multiplex PCR reads. The sample lists 600,000 to 700,000 distinct CDR3 sequences; roughly 14% were seen once. The sequenced material came from blood. All receptors derive from a woman aged 40 to 50 with Graves' ophthalmopathy. Each CDR3 is given with its conserved first and last residue. D genes are given only for firm matches. A row's size may be missing; if present it is once, few, many or a size class.

.,few,TRBV7-2,TRBJ2-5,TGTGCCAACAGCTTATCCGCGGCCCAAGAGACCCAGTACTTC,CANSLSAAQETQYF
.,.,TRBV6-2/TRBV6-3,TRBJ2-1,TGTGCCAGCAGTTATGAGGCGGGATACAATGAGCAGTTCTTC,CASSYEAGYNEQFF
TRBD1,many,TRBV28,TRBJ2-7,TGTGCCAGCAGAGAGTGGGCTCGGACAGGGGAAGGCGAGCAGTACTTC,CASREWARTGEGEQYF
.,many,TRBV6-2/TRBV6-3,TRBJ2-7,TGTGCCAGCACCCTCAGGGCGGCCTTATCCTACGAGCAGTACTTC,CASTLRAALSYEQYF
.,many,TRBV28,TRBJ1-2,TGTGCCAGCAGTTTACTAGACGGGAAAGGCACCTTC,CASSLLDGKGTF
.,many,TRBV12-3/TRBV12-4,TRBJ1-6,TGTGCCAGCAGTTTTGGGCAGGGTCATTCACCCCTCCACTTT,CASSFGQGHSPLHF
.,many,TRBV28,TRBJ2-7,TGTGCCAGCAGTTTCCGAGGGGGATCCTCCTACGAGCAGTACTTC,CASSFRGGSSYEQYF
TRBD2,many,TRBV27,TRBJ2-7,TGTGCCAGCAGTTTATCCAGGACTAGCGGGATCTACGAGCAGTACTTC,CASSLSRTSGIYEQYF
TRBD2,.,TRBV29-1,TRBJ2-7,TGCAGCGTTGAGCTGGCGGGAGGGGCAGGCCGGTCCTACGAGCAGTACTTC,CSVELAGGAGRSYEQYF
TRBD2,many,TRBV19,TRBJ2-7,TGTGCCAGTAGTATTCGGCCAGCGGGACCCTACGAGCAGTACTTC,CASSIRPAGPYEQYF
.,many,TRBV10-2,TRBJ1-1,TGCGCCAGCAGTGACAGGGGCCTATGGGACACTGAAGCTTTCTTT,CASSDRGLWDTEAFF
.,many,TRBV7-2,TRBJ2-6,TGTGCCAGCAGCTTAGGGACCCTAGACGCCAACGTCCTGACTTTC,CASSLGTLDANVLTF
.,many,TRBV27,TRBJ2-5,TGTGCCAGCAGTCCTTGGCACGGGGCCCTTCAAGAGACCCAGTACTTC,CASSPWHGALQETQYF
TRBD2,.,TRBV5-1,TRBJ2-7,TGCGCCAGCAGCGGGGAGGGCGCCGAGCAGTACTTC,CASSGEGAEQYF
.,medium-sized,TRBV6-2/TRBV6-3,TRBJ2-5,TGTGCCAGCAGTTGGTTCACGGGGCAAGAGACCCAGTACTTC,CASSWFTGQETQYF
TRBD2,many,TRBV27,TRBJ2-7,TGTGCCAGCAGTTTGGCTAGCGGGAGGTCGTTCCCTTCCTACGAGCAGTACTTC,CASSLASGRSFPSYEQYF
.,many,TRBV6-5,TRBJ1-1,TGTGCCAGCAGTTACACAGGATACGAGTCATCTGACACTGAAGCTTTCTTT,CASSYTGYESSDTEAFF
.,many,TRBV6-1,TRBJ2-7,TGTGCCAGCAGGGATCGGGACACCGTGTCGTACTTC,CASRDRDTVSYF
TRBD2,few,TRBV19,TRBJ2-7,TGTGCCAGTAGTCCCAGAGAGACTAGCGGGGGCTACGAGCAGTACTTC,CASSPRETSGGYEQYF
TRBD1,many,TRBV19,TRBJ1-5,TGTGCCAGTAGTAGTCAACCAGGGGGCAGAAATCAGCCCCAGCATTTT,CASSSQPGGRNQPQHF
.,many,TRBV7-2,TRBJ2-2,TGTGCCAGCAGCTTAGCGCCTAGCGCCACCGGGGAGCTGTTTTTT,CASSLAPSATGELFF
TRBD2,few,TRBV14,TRBJ2-7,TGTGCCAGCAGCCAAGGCCCCTCCTCACCTGGCGGGAGCTCCTACGAGCAGTACTTC,CASSQGPSSPGGSSYEQYF
.,many,TRBV15,TRBJ1-5,TGTGCCACCAGCACGGACGGAGGGCAGCCCCAGCATTTT,CATSTDGGQPQHF